One sample yielded the 25 T cell receptor beta chains listed below, sequenced in a study of blood T cell repertoires in COVID-19 (TCRdb year 2020). The library was made by the immunoSEQ multiplex PCR assay. TCRdb took this table from immuneACCESS and kept in-frame rearrangements with V and J called. Such tables lack part of the clones; where checked against another copy, unresolved V genes explain under half of the gap, and the rest is unexplained. The sample contains about 63,000 clones, approximately 79% of them found a single time. The ten largest clones capture 10% to 15% of the sample. The specimen was peripheral blood. These TCRs come from a human donor in a cohort sampled during active COVID-19.

The gene calls are TRBV5-8 and TRBJ2-3, with 9 nucleotides matching TRBD1. Looked up from germline, CDR1 is SGHTS and CDR2 is YDEGEE. The trim removed 3 bases at V and 2 bases at J, leaving 4 bases unmatched. This CDR3 contains 15 residues. In DNA form, the CDR3 reads TGTGCCAGCAGCTGGGGACAGGGATCCACAGATACGCAGTATTTT. It yields the protein CASSWGQGSTDTQYF.

The chain combines TRBV5-6 with TRBJ2-7, with a weak D call TRBD2 (5 bases). The length of the CDR3 is 13 residues. Germline values: CDR1 SGHDT, CDR2 YYEEEE. V lost 1 base and J lost 0, with 5 bases in between. CDR3: CASSLTSSYEQYF. CDR3 in DNA: TGTGCCAGCAGCTTGACTAGCTCCTACGAGCAGTACTTC.

The table lists this clone with a few counts. The chain employs TRBV7-9 and TRBJ1-2; TRBD1 might be the D (6 bases). The CDR3 is 17 residues long. Germline lookup yields CDR1 SEHNR and CDR2 FQNEAQ (reference sequence). Trimming pared 4 bases from V and 4 bases from J, leaving 22 bases between. This CDR3 reads CASSSGDQYEPIYGYTF. Here the CDR3 DNA reads TGTGCCAGCAGCTCAGGGGATCAGTACGAGCCCATCTATGGCTACACCTTC.

The sample holds one count of this clone. The chain couples TRBV19 to TRBJ1-1, with no clear D. The V end was cut by 5 bases, the J end by 4 bases, with 8 bases between. This CDR3 spans 12 amino acids. Germline CDR1 is LNHDA and CDR2 is SQIVND (reference sequence). This CDR3 reads CASSRWSTEAFF. In DNA form, the CDR3 reads TGTGCCAGTAGTCGGTGGAGCACTGAAGCTTTCTTT. The variable domain in full, with the rest retrieved from reference TRBV19 and TRBJ1-1, is DGGITQSPKYLFRKEGQNVTLSCEQNLNHDAMYWYRQDPGQGLRLIYYSQIVNDFQKGDIAEGYSVSREKKESFPLTVTSAQKNPTAFYLCASSRWSTEAFFGQGTRLTVV.

The J gene is TRBJ2-7, the V gene TRBV5-1, with 7 bases identical to TRBD1. Germline-derived CDR1 and CDR2 are SGHRS and YFSETQ. There are 12 residues in the CDR3. Trimming removed 4 bases from V and 6 bases from J; junction bases left unmatched: 4. The CDR3 loop reads CASSLQGVEQYF. Here the CDR3 DNA reads TGCGCCAGCAGCCTCCAGGGGGTCGAGCAGTACTTC.

The chain is built from TRBV5-1 and TRBJ1-1, with D possibly matching TRBD1 (6 bases). Germline CDR1 reads SGHRS; CDR2 reads YFSETQ. The CDR3 totals 14 residues. Trimming stripped 4 bases from V and 7 bases from J, with 17 bases between. CDR3 region: CASSPPIGGGEAFF. The CDR3 region has the DNA TGCGCCAGCAGCCCCCCCATTGGGGGCGGTGAAGCTTTCTTT.

The V gene is TRBV28, the J gene TRBJ2-7; maybe TRBD2 (5 bases). Germline CDR1 and CDR2: MDHEN and SYDVKM. V dropped 6 bases and J dropped 7 bases, with 25 bases sitting between them. The CDR3 has 16 residues. CDR3 region: CASRPKSRLSDWEQYF. The CDR3 DNA reads TGTGCCAGCAGACCTAAGTCCAGGCTTAGCGACTGGGAGCAGTACTTC.

The chain joins TRBV11-2 to TRBJ2-1, with 10 bases that match TRBD1. The V gene end was trimmed by 3 bases and the J gene end by 5 bases; junction bases not matched to a gene: 1. Per the germline V gene, CDR1 is SGHAT and CDR2 is FQNNGV. The CDR3 has 14 amino acids. CDR3: CASSFGTGDNEQFF. The CDR3 bases are TGTGCCAGCAGCTTCGGGACAGGGGACAATGAGCAGTTCTTC.

This chain connects TRBV2 to TRBJ1-6; the D is unclear. Germline lookup yields CDR1 SNHLY and CDR2 FYNNEI. The V gene lost 3 bases and the J gene lost 13 bases, with 13 bases spanning the gap. The CDR3 totals 13 residues. CDR3 protein: CASSERERSPLHF. The DNA of the CDR3 is TGTGCCAGCAGTGAGAGGGAGAGATCCCCCCTCCACTTT.

This chain joins TRBV4-2 and TRBJ1-4; possible D gene TRBD1, 6 bases. Trimming removed 0 bases from V and 6 bases from J, with 17 bases in between. This CDR3 has 17 residues. Germline values: CDR1 LGHNA, CDR2 YNFKEQ. The CDR3 loop reads CASSQDGYRAEDEKLFF. The CDR3 bases are TGTGCCAGCAGCCAAGATGGGTACAGGGCAGAGGATGAAAAACTGTTTTTT.

The chain has TRBV6-5 and TRBJ2-7, with 12 bases identical to TRBD1. The J segment lost 3 bases and the V segment lost 0 bases, leaving 3 bases of the junction unmatched. The CDR3 is 16 residues long. Germline CDR1 is MNHEY and CDR2 is SVGAGI. The DNA of the CDR3 is TGTGCCAGCAGTTACTCCGGGACAGGGGGCAACTACGAGCAGTACTTC. It codes for CASSYSGTGGNYEQYF.

The chain employs TRBV5-1 and TRBJ2-5; D may be TRBD2 (6 bases). Trimming shortened V by 1 base and J by 1 base, and 8 bases separated the two germline ends. Germline V gene data show CDR1 as SGHRS and CDR2 as YFSETQ. This CDR3 region has 14 residues. Written as DNA, the CDR3 is TGCGCCAGCAGCTTGACTAGCCTCCAAGAGACCCAGTACTTC. Residues: CASSLTSLQETQYF.

The CDR3 region is CASSYGTGVYEQYF. The CDR3 DNA sequence: TGTGCCAGCAGCTATGGGACAGGGGTTTACGAGCAGTACTTC. V and J are TRBV5-6 and TRBJ2-7; 10 bases map to TRBD1. Germline V gives CDR1 SGHDT, CDR2 YYEEEE. Losses at the gene ends were 3 bases for V and 4 bases for J; bases not matched to a gene: 4. This CDR3 region has 14 residues.

The V gene is TRBV28, the J gene TRBJ1-5; 9 positions match TRBD1. The CDR3 runs to 16 residues. V gave up 1 base and J gave up 2 bases; unmatched junction bases: 3. Germline V gene data show CDR1 as MDHEN and CDR2 as SYDVKM. In nucleotides, the CDR3 is TGTGCCAGCAGTTTATTTACAGGGGGCGGCAATCAGCCCCAGCATTTT. Translated: CASSLFTGGGNQPQHF.

There are many counts of this clone. The V gene is TRBV23-1, the J gene TRBJ2-7, with 11 bases matching TRBD1. TRBV23-1 is assigned to the ORF class and has an uncertain function. J gave up 6 bases and V 4 bases, and 5 bases lay outside the gene matches. CDR3 length equals 14 residues. CDR3 sequence (DNA): TGCGCCAGCAGTCTGTCCGGGACAGGGGGCGAGCAGTACTTC. Translated, it gives CASSLSGTGGEQYF.

The J gene is TRBJ1-6, the V gene TRBV5-1, with D hard to call. The germline V and J ends were trimmed by 0 bases and 7 bases, with 14 bases remaining between them. The CDR3 has 16 residues. CDR1 SGHRS and CDR2 YFSETQ come from the germline V gene. The CDR3 reads CASSLEPELPNSPLHF. The CDR3 coding sequence is TGCGCCAGCAGCTTGGAACCCGAACTCCCAAATTCACCCCTCCACTTT.

This clone was counted a single time. The gene calls are TRBV19 and TRBJ1-1, with a possible D match to TRBD1 (5 bases). The CDR3 totals 13 residues. Trimming cost V 9 bases and J 4 bases, with 15 bases left between them. Germline V CDR1 and CDR2: LNHDA, SQIVND (reference sequence). The CDR3 sequence is CASEQARGTEAFF. The CDR3 DNA reads TGTGCCAGCGAACAGGCTAGGGGCACTGAAGCTTTCTTT.

The gene calls are TRBV13 and TRBJ2-1; 12 positions agree with TRBD2. V gave up 4 bases and J gave up 6 bases; unmatched junction bases: 4. The CDR3 totals 15 residues. Germline CDR1 reads PRHDT; CDR2 reads FYEKMQ (reference sequence). CDR3 sequence: CASSSTSGGSNEQFF. As DNA, the CDR3 is TGTGCCAGCAGCTCGACTAGCGGGGGATCCAATGAGCAGTTCTTC.

The chain carries TRBV4-2 and TRBJ1-1; the D is unclear. V lost 0 bases to trimming and J lost 12 bases, with 11 bases between them. CDR1 LGHNA and CDR2 YNFKEQ come from the germline V gene. The CDR3 runs to 12 residues. The DNA for the CDR3 is TGTGCCAGCAGCCAAGAGGACCCCGGGACTTTCTTT. Amino acids: CASSQEDPGTFF.

V and J are TRBV18 and TRBJ2-3, with 8 bases lining up with TRBD2. CDR3 size: 15 residues. Unmatched junction bases numbered 4, after V lost 3 bases and J lost 2 bases. Germline V gene sequence: CDR1 KGHSH, CDR2 LQKENI. CDR3: CASSPRGGITDTQYF. DNA of the CDR3: TGTGCCAGCTCACCCCGGGGGGGTATCACAGATACGCAGTATTTT.

The chain joins TRBV9 to TRBJ2-1; maybe TRBD1 (6 bases). V was trimmed by 3 bases and J by 7 bases, leaving 17 bases between them. The length of the CDR3 is 15 residues. Germline lookup yields CDR1 SGDLS and CDR2 YYNGEE. The CDR3 reads CASSATGFKGNEQFF. The CDR3 region has the DNA TGTGCCAGCAGCGCCACAGGGTTCAAAGGGAATGAGCAGTTCTTC.

V and J are TRBV7-9 and TRBJ2-3; the match to TRBD2 covers 12 bases. Germline-derived CDR1 and CDR2 are SEHNR and FQNEAQ (reference sequence). V lost 4 bases, J lost 0 bases, and 11 bases stayed unmatched. The CDR3 has 19 residues. The chain's CDR3 is CASSSRASGGDSSTDTQYF. The CDR3 DNA reads TGTGCCAGCAGCTCCAGAGCTAGCGGGGGGGACTCTAGCACAGATACGCAGTATTTT.

Written as DNA, the CDR3 is TGCAGCGCCCCGGGACAGGGTGGGGAGACCCAGTACTTC. It specifies CSAPGQGGETQYF. V is TRBV29-1 and J is TRBJ2-5; TRBD1 agrees at 9 bases. The germline CDR1 and CDR2 sequences are SQVTM and ANQGSEA. The CDR3 runs to 13 residues. V was pared by 7 bases and J by 5 bases, with 8 bases of the junction left unmatched.

V gene TRBV28 combines with J gene TRBJ1-5; D gene uncertain. Germline CDR1 MDHEN, CDR2 SYDVKM. V lost 3 bases and J 5 bases, leaving 11 bases between the germline ends. The CDR3 is 14 amino acids. The CDR3 loop reads CASSFMVSYQPQHF. CDR3 DNA: TGTGCCAGCAGTTTCATGGTCAGTTATCAGCCCCAGCATTTT.

The chain has TRBV7-9 and TRBJ1-1, with D possibly matching TRBD1 (5 bases). CDR1 is SEHNR, CDR2 FQNEAQ, per germline (reference sequence). This CDR3 has 15 residues. Trimming left V 5 bases short and J 1 base short, with 14 bases between. The CDR3 loop reads CASSPRGNRNTEAFF. CDR3 DNA: TGTGCCAGCAGCCCGCGGGGGAATCGGAACACTGAAGCTTTCTTT.